This entry features one T cell receptor beta chain sequence. Its antigen is not yet known. No qualities accompany the bases; no much larger clone lies one base away. TCR CDR3 regions were amplified from genomic DNA by multiplex PCR using the deep immunoSEQ assay. Genomic DNA extracted from each cell subset was distributed evenly over all wells of several immunoSEQ 96-well plates, and each plate served as one replicate. For unsorted PBMC, approximately 0.3 ug of genomic DNA, equivalent to 25,000 to 35,000 T cell genomes, went into each replicate PCR. Genomic DNA from unsorted PBMC was sequenced over ten immunoSEQ deep assay plates. Purified libraries were quantified with a Qubit 3.0 fluorometer, sized on a Bioanalyzer 2100, and re-quantified with the KAPA Library Quantification kit. Every immunoSEQ 96-well plate was sequenced on a dedicated single-read 150-cycle Illumina NextSeq 550 flow cell. As for how the authors treated the data: Because the immunoSEQ output included only junctional sequences and no quality scores, the filtering could not be the same as the filtering used for full-length reads. Sequences were annotated with PyIR, a Python wrapper for IgBLAST v1.9, and V/J genes and CDR3 were assigned using IMGT germline references. Any read was removed if the V/J assignment was weak (E-value above 1e-6), the CDR3 was missing, or the read contained stop codons, out-of-frame junctions, or ambiguous translated residues. V3J clonotypes were defined as sequences sharing the same inferred V gene, J gene, and CDR3 amino acid sequence. Percentage overlap between repertoires was calculated by dividing the number of shared unique clonotypes by the size of the smaller repertoire. Repertoire richness was assessed with RTK rarefaction, the Chao1 estimator, and Recon v2.1 estimates of unobserved clonotypes. In its TCRdb copy, this immuneACCESS table keeps in-frame sequences only and misses some clones. Where compared with another copy, unresolved V genes explain less than half of these, and the others have no known cause. That table supplies the V and J calls and clone size; D and trimming were determined from the DNA. Here the sample has around 500,000 clones; around three quarters occur a single time. The ten top clones hold 12% of the sample.

This sample was included in a study of shared clonotypes between healthy human individuals (dated by TCRdb to about 2020). Study-wide context: The cohort comprised two women and a few men aged 18 to 49 years. The study deeply sequenced blood TCR repertoires of about 5 healthy adults to estimate repertoire size and the extent of clonotype sharing between individuals. To increase sequencing depth and limit assay-specific biases, TCR repertoire library preparation and sequencing were carried out by different laboratories using diverse techniques. Leukapheresis yielded between about 0.85 and 10 billion PBMCs per donor. General conclusions and limits of the study: Sampling was limited to blood, and TCR repertoires in tissue likely differ from TCR repertoires in blood. Because the study included only a small number of donors, the genetic and exposure-history diversity represented was limited. Based on pairwise subsampling, the degree of clonotype sharing among donors was expected to be affected by sequencing depth.

Healthy HIV-negative adults with no recently reported acute infections or vaccinations were included as donors. Every donor was a Caucasian adult residing in Nashville, Tennessee, USA. In the unsorted samples, approximately 82 million PBMCs were counted, and genomic DNA was extracted using the QIAamp DNA Blood Mini kit. Blood was collected by leukapheresis, and PBMCs were isolated by Ficoll-Histopaque density gradient centrifugation and then cryopreserved in liquid nitrogen vapor phase. The germline V gene gives CDR1 as SGHTA and CDR2 as FQGTGA. From its cysteine to its phenylalanine, the CDR3 spans 18 amino acids. CDR3 DNA is the only sequence kept; it has 54 bases, read in frame from the first base. V is cut by 4 bases and J by 2 bases, and the space between the germline ends is 22 bases.

The chain couples TRBV7-3 to TRBJ2-3, with the D gene not confidently named. The receptor was isolated from a woman aged 40 to 50 in good health. Some clones in this sample may be carry-over from other donors' samples. Sequenced input: PBMCs. The sequence in DNA is TGTGCCAGCAGCTCGCCCCTGGGGATCCCGACCAACACAGATACGCAGTATTTT. It translates to CASSSPLGIPTNTDTQYF.